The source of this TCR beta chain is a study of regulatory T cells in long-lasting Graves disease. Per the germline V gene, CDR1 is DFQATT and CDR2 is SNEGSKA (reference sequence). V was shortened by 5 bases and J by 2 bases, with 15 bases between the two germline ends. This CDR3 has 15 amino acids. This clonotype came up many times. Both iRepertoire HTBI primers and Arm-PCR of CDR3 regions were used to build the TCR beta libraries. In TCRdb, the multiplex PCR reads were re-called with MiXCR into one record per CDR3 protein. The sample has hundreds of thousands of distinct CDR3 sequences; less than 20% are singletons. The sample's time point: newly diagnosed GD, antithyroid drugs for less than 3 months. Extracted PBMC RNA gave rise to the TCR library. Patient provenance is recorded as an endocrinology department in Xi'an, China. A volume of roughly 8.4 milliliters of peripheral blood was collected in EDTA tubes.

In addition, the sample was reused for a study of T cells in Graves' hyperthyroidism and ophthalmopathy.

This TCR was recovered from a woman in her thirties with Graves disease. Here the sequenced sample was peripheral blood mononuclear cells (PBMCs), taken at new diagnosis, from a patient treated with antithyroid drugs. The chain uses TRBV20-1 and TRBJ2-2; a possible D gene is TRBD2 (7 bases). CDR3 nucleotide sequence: TGCAGTGCTCGAGCGGGACACCTAAACACCGGGGAGCTGTTTTTT. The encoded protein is CSARAGHLNTGELFF.